These 19 T cell receptor beta chains were all obtained from the same sample, sequenced in a study of tumor-infiltrating lymphocytes in oesophageal squamous cell carcinoma. TCRdb ran MiXCR on the PCR reads and lists one entry per CDR3 protein. Seen here are roughly 6,000 distinct CDR3 sequences, around 15% observed once, and the top ten hold 23%. The sequenced material came from normal esophageal tissue next to the tumor. The receptors were sampled from a male donor with esophageal squamous cell carcinoma.

Of note for this clonotype: Since a much larger clone is just one base distant, this may be a read error. The rearrangement joins TRBV5-1 to TRBJ1-1; D is possibly TRBD1 (5 bases). CDR1 SGHRS and CDR2 YFSETQ come from the germline V gene. This CDR3 is built from 14 residues. The DNA for the CDR3 is TGCGTCAGCAGCCGGGACGGGAAGAACACTGAAGCTTTCTTT. Encoded protein: CVSSRDGKNTEAFF.

This clonotype was detected a few times. This chain joins TRBV19 and TRBJ2-7, with 9 bases matching TRBD1. The V gene end was trimmed by 3 bases and the J gene end by 4 bases; junction bases not matched to a gene: 13. The CDR3 is made up of 17 amino acids. Germline V lookup: CDR1 LNHDA, CDR2 SQIVND (reference sequence). Here the CDR3 reads CASSIGSTGDRAYEQYF. In DNA, the CDR3 is TGTGCCAGTAGTATCGGTTCTACCGGGGACAGGGCATACGAGCAGTACTTC.

This clonotype counts as medium-sized. The rearrangement joins TRBV12-3 or TRBV12-4 to TRBJ2-3; D is uncertain. Trimming pared 2 bases from V and 2 bases from J, leaving 11 bases between. This CDR3 comprises 15 residues. As DNA, the CDR3 is TGTGCCAGCAGTTTATACAAGGGCTACACAGATACGCAGTATTTT. Translated: CASSLYKGYTDTQYF.

The chain couples TRBV5-1 to TRBJ2-1; D is possibly TRBD1 (6 bases). The J call is uncertain, as TRBJ2-7 better fits the DNA end. Germline V gene sequence: CDR1 SGHRS, CDR2 YFSETQ. The length of the CDR3 is 13 residues. CDR3 protein: CASSPEGAYEQYF. The CDR3 bases are TGCGCCAGCAGCCCTGAGGGGGCCTACGAGCAGTACTTC.

This clonotype came up many times. The V gene is TRBV28, the J gene TRBJ1-1; the D is unclear. CDR1 and CDR2 from the germline V gene are MDHEN and SYDVKM. The CDR3 runs to 12 residues. Deletions cut 1 base from V and 7 bases from J, with 7 bases between. The CDR3 nucleotides are TGTGCCAGCAGTTTATTGCAAGGTGAAGCTTTCTTT. Translation: CASSLLQGEAFF.

This clonotype was found a few times. It may be a read error: a sequence one base away is much more abundant. V usage is TRBV6-1 and J usage is TRBJ2-1; 10 bases align to TRBD2. The CDR3 extends over 16 amino acids. Germline V gives CDR1 MNHNS, CDR2 SASEGT. The ends lost 6 bases at V and 10 bases at J; junction bases unmatched: 15. CDR3 DNA sequence: TGTGCCAGCAGCCCCAAGGCTAGCGGGGGTTACTACGAGCAGTTCTTC. It encodes CASSPKASGGYYEQFF.

This clonotype was seen at least ten times. V is TRBV27 and J is TRBJ1-1; a possible D gene is TRBD1 (5 bases). The germline V gene encodes CDR1 MNHEY and CDR2 SMNVEV (reference sequence). This CDR3 is built from 13 residues. Trimming left V 4 bases short and J 3 bases short, with 9 bases between. CDR3 sequence (DNA): TGTGCCAGCAGTTGGTTCAGGGACACTGAAGCTTTCTTT. Translated, it gives CASSWFRDTEAFF.

This clonotype was observed many times. This chain connects TRBV12-3 or TRBV12-4 to TRBJ1-1; D remains ambiguous. The CDR3 spans 13 residues. Trimming removed 3 bases from V and 1 base from J, with 6 bases in between. Here the CDR3 DNA reads TGTGCCAGCAGTTTCCGGGAGAACACTGAAGCTTTCTTT. Translation: CASSFRENTEAFF.

The table lists this clonotype with many counts. The chain combines TRBV19 with TRBJ2-1; TRBD2 matches 7 bases. The end of the DNA is better explained by TRBJ2-7, so the J call may be wrong. Germline values: CDR1 LNHDA, CDR2 SQIVND (reference sequence). The CDR3 sequence is 16 residues long. CDR3 region: CASRVGLGGLLYEQYF. CDR3 in DNA: TGTGCCAGTAGAGTAGGGTTGGGGGGGTTGCTTTACGAGCAGTACTTC.

The rearrangement links TRBV6-2 or TRBV6-3 to TRBJ2-7; TRBD1 matches at 7 bases. V lost 8 bases, J lost 6 bases, and 19 bases stayed unmatched. Germline lookup yields CDR1 MNHEY and CDR2 SVGEGT. The length of the CDR3 is 16 residues. The CDR3 reads CASGRGRLWPGAEQYF. The CDR3 DNA follows: TGTGCCAGCGGTAGGGGGCGTCTCTGGCCGGGTGCCGAGCAGTACTTC.

The CDR3: CASSERDSQTGELYF. The CDR3 DNA reads as TGTGCCAGCAGCGAGCGGGACAGTCAAACCGGGGAGCTGTACTTC. The rearrangement joins TRBV6-2 or TRBV6-3 to TRBJ2-4, with D perhaps given as TRBD1 or TRBD2 (7 bases each). V was cut by 6 bases and J by 15 bases, with 27 bases left in between. Germline values: CDR1 MNHEY, CDR2 SVGEGT. This CDR3 contains 15 residues.

The CDR3, as DNA: TGCGCCAGCAGCCCGGGGGGGCAGGGCTATAATTCACCCCTCCACTTT. Its translation is CASSPGGQGYNSPLHF. The V and J genes are TRBV4-1 and TRBJ1-6; the D gene is possibly TRBD1 (6 bases). Trimming removed 4 bases at V and 3 bases at J, with 13 bases between. From germline, CDR1 is MGHRA and CDR2 YSYEKL. The CDR3 loop spans 16 amino acids.

On this clonotype: One base away lies a much larger clone, so this may be a sequencing read error. This rearrangement joins TRBV6-6 to TRBJ2-3, with D tentatively TRBD2 (5 bases). CDR1 is MNHNY, CDR2 SVGAGI, per germline (reference sequence). Trimming stripped 3 bases from V and 14 bases from J, with 27 bases between. This CDR3 contains 16 residues. The CDR3 sequence: CASSYGRRTNTGELYF. CDR3 nucleotides: TGTGCCAGCAGTTATGGTAGGCGGACGAACACCGGGGAGCTGTATTTT.

The sample holds many counts of this clonotype. J is TRBJ2-2 and V is TRBV27, with no clear D. This CDR3 region has 14 residues. Germline-derived CDR1 and CDR2 are MNHEY and SMNVEV (reference sequence). Trimming removed 2 bases at V and 5 bases at J, with 9 bases between. CDR3 in amino acids: CASSLLVGTGELFF. The CDR3 DNA sequence: TGTGCCAGCAGTTTACTAGTGGGGACCGGGGAGCTGTTTTTT.

This clonotype was counted many times. The chain combines TRBV5-8 with TRBJ1-1; D possibly corresponds to TRBD1 (5 bases). The CDR3 is 13 residues long. CDR1 and CDR2 from the germline V gene are SGHTS and YDEGEE. V was pared by 3 bases and J by 5 bases, with 11 bases between. The CDR3 sequence is CASSSRRETEAFF. In DNA form, the CDR3 reads TGTGCCAGCAGCTCGCGCAGGGAGACTGAAGCTTTCTTT.

CDR3 in amino acids: CASARDQTGRNEQYF. The CDR3, as DNA: TGCGCCAGCGCTCGGGATCAGACAGGACGCAATGAGCAGTACTTC. The chain uses TRBV5-1 and TRBJ2-5; tentatively, D is TRBD1 (6 bases). The CDR3 has 15 amino acids. Trimming pared 7 bases from V and 11 bases from J, leaving 27 bases between. Germline V gives CDR1 SGHRS, CDR2 YFSETQ.

By share, this clonotype counts as medium-sized. It may be a read error: a sequence one base away is much more abundant. The V and J genes are TRBV7-9 and TRBJ2-5; 8 bases fit TRBD2. CDR1 and CDR2 (germline): SEHNR, FQNEAQ (reference sequence). Trimming took 5 bases from V and 11 from J; bases not matched to a gene: 16. The CDR3 consists of 15 residues. CDR3 protein: CASSLGAGEYNEQYF. The CDR3 DNA follows: TGTGCCAGCAGCCTGGGAGCGGGGGAATACAATGAGCAGTACTTC.

This clonotype was picked up many times. The rearrangement links TRBV28 to TRBJ2-7, with D uncertain. There are 11 residues in the CDR3. The V gene's germline CDR1 is MDHEN and CDR2 SYDVKM. With 2 bases removed from V and 3 bases from J, the gap between germline ends came to 2 bases. CDR3: CASSLIYEQYF. The CDR3 DNA sequence: TGTGCCAGCAGTTTAATCTACGAGCAGTACTTC.

At least ten counts were recorded for this clonotype. CDR3 nucleotides: TGTGCCAGCAGCTCCCCCGGGATCATCCAGAACACTGAAGCTTTCTTT. This encodes CASSSPGIIQNTEAFF. V usage is TRBV11-2 and J usage is TRBJ1-1; no firm D call. Germline CDR1 reads SGHAT; CDR2 reads FQNNGV. V lost 4 bases to trimming and J lost 1 base, with 16 bases between them. The CDR3 runs to 16 residues.